The rows below give T cell receptor beta chains drawn from one sample of a study of T cells in Graves' hyperthyroidism and ophthalmopathy. MiXCR, run by TCRdb on the multiplex PCR reads, gives a single entry per CDR3 protein. Here the sample spans approximately 620,000 distinct CDR3 sequences, roughly 14% being singletons. The sample consisted of blood. All receptors come from a woman aged 25 to 39 with Graves' hyperthyroidism that later progressed to Graves' ophthalmopathy. CDR3s include the opening cysteine and the closing phenylalanine or tryptophan. The D gene is left open where the match is weak. Clone size appears in some rows only: once, few, many, or a class for an expanded clone.

TRBV4-3	TRBD2	TRBJ2-1	many	TGCGCCAGCAGCCAAGTCAGCGGGAGCCACAATGAGCAGTTCTTC	CASSQVSGSHNEQFF
TRBV5-1	TRBD2	TRBJ2-1	few	TGCGCCAGCAGCATCCCCGGGACTACCGCCTACAATGAGCAGTTCTTC	CASSIPGTTAYNEQFF
TRBV6-1	TRBD2	TRBJ2-1	few	TGTGCCAGTCCGGGACTAGACTACAATGAGCAGTTCTTC	CASPGLDYNEQFF
TRBV7-9	.	TRBJ2-3	few	TGTGCCAGCAGCGATAGGACAGAGACAGATACGCAGTATTTT	CASSDRTETDTQYF
TRBV12-3/TRBV12-4	TRBD2	TRBJ2-7	.	TGTGCCACCAGCGGGAGCGGATACGATCAGTACTTC	CATSGSGYDQYF
TRBV12-3/TRBV12-4	.	TRBJ2-3	many	TGTGCCAGCAGTTTAGGAAGTCGGGGAAATACGCAGTATTTT	CASSLGSRGNTQYF
TRBV6-2/TRBV6-3	.	TRBJ2-6	many	TGTGCCAGCAGAAACGAGTGGGACATCAATAAATCTGGGGCCAACGTCCTGACTTTC	CASRNEWDINKSGANVLTF
TRBV7-9	.	TRBJ2-1	.	TGTGCCAGCAGCTTAGATAGTAGGCGGTTCTTC	CASSLDSRRFF
TRBV30	.	TRBJ2-1	many	TGCGGGGCAGGGGACAATGAGCAGTTCTTC	CGAGDNEQFF
TRBV6-2/TRBV6-3	TRBD1	TRBJ1-5	many	TGTGCCAGCAGTTATTGGGACAGGAACCAGCCCCAGCATTTT	CASSYWDRNQPQHF
TRBV7-6	TRBD2	TRBJ2-5	few	TGTGCCAGCAGCCCGGCGGGGGATGAGACCCAGTACTTC	CASSPAGDETQYF
TRBV7-9	.	TRBJ1-1	few	TGTGCCGGCAGCTTAGACACTTTAAACACTGAAGCTTTCTTT	CAGSLDTLNTEAFF
TRBV28	.	TRBJ2-7	many	TGTGCCAGCAGTCCACCCCCGCGGTACGAGCAGTACTTC	CASSPPPRYEQYF
TRBV2	.	TRBJ2-1	many	TGTGCCAGCCTGAGGTTCTCCTACAATGAGCAGTTCTTC	CASLRFSYNEQFF
TRBV10-3	TRBD1	TRBJ2-3	many	TGTGCCATCAGGGGACAGCCAGATACGCAGTATTTT	CAIRGQPDTQYF
TRBV7-2	.	TRBJ1-2	.	TGTGCCAGCAGCCCCTGGCCGGGGGGCGCGGAGGGAAACTATGGCTACACCTTC	CASSPWPGGAEGNYGYTF
TRBV20-1	TRBD2	TRBJ2-1	.	TGCAGTGCCCTCCCACCGGGACTAGCGGCCCTTGGGGAGTTCTTC	CSALPPGLAALGEFF
TRBV20-1	TRBD2	TRBJ2-3	many	TGCAGTGCTAGGACTTCAAGTAGCGGGAGAACAGATACGCAGTATTTT	CSARTSSSGRTDTQYF
TRBV9	.	TRBJ1-1	few	TGTGCCAGCAGCCCTGAGTTACAGGGAAACACTGAAGCTTTCTTT	CASSPELQGNTEAFF
TRBV30	.	TRBJ1-2	many	TGTGCCTGGACACCGAGGGTTTCCTATGGCTACACCTTC	CAWTPRVSYGYTF
TRBV12-3/TRBV12-4	TRBD1	TRBJ2-3	.	TGTGCCAGCAGCAATAGCCCAAGACAGGGCCGCACAGATACGCAGTATTTT	CASSNSPRQGRTDTQYF
TRBV28	.	TRBJ1-1	many	TGTGCCAGCTCCTCATGGGGGGATACGAACACTGAAGCTTTCTTT	CASSSWGDTNTEAFF
TRBV5-6	TRBD1	TRBJ1-1	.	TGTGCCAGCAAGCTCGGACAGGCGAACACTGAAGCTTTCTTT	CASKLGQANTEAFF
TRBV7-9	TRBD1	TRBJ2-1	few	TGTGCCAGCAGCCTACAGGGGGCGGTTGAGCAGTTCTTC	CASSLQGAVEQFF
TRBV6-1	.	TRBJ1-2	many	TGTGCCACCCAGATCCAGGGGAACTATGGCTACACCTTC	CATQIQGNYGYTF
TRBV28	TRBD2	TRBJ2-7	many	TGTGCCAGCAGCCCTCATAGCGGGAGCGGATACGAGCAGTACTTC	CASSPHSGSGYEQYF
TRBV24-1	TRBD1	TRBJ2-7	once	TGTGCCACCAGTGACTCCGGGACAGGGGGAGACGAGCAGTACTTC	CATSDSGTGGDEQYF
TRBV5-1	.	TRBJ2-7	many	TGCGCCAGCAGCTTGGCGCCTGAAGGCGTGTACGAGCAGTACTTC	CASSLAPEGVYEQYF
TRBV30	TRBD2	TRBJ2-7	few	TGTGCCTGGACCGGACTAGCGGGGAACTACGAGCAGTACTTC	CAWTGLAGNYEQYF
TRBV12-3/TRBV12-4	TRBD1	TRBJ1-4	few	TGTGCCAGCAGACGGGACAGGGGGTATGAAAAACTGTTTTTT	CASRRDRGYEKLFF
TRBV7-3	.	TRBJ1-1	many	TGTGCCAGCAGCCCGACAGCAGGGCTAATGAACACTGAAGCTTTCTTT	CASSPTAGLMNTEAFF
TRBV6-2/TRBV6-3	TRBD1	TRBJ1-5	many	TGTGCCAGCAGGACAGTGGTGGACAGGGTTAATCAGCCCCAGCATTTT	CASRTVVDRVNQPQHF
TRBV15	.	TRBJ1-2	many	TGTGCCACCAGACTCCAGGAGGACCCAAGCTATGGCTACACCTTC	CATRLQEDPSYGYTF
TRBV6-1	.	TRBJ2-1	many	TGTGCCAGCAGATCCGGGACGGATTACAATGAGCAGTTCTTC	CASRSGTDYNEQFF
TRBV19	TRBD2	TRBJ2-1	few	TGTGCCAGTAGTACCCAGCGGGAAAAGGAGCAGTTCTTC	CASSTQREKEQFF
TRBV12-3/TRBV12-4	.	TRBJ2-3	many	TGTGCCAGCAGTCCCCCGGTGCACGGAGATACGCAGTATTTT	CASSPPVHGDTQYF
TRBV28	.	TRBJ1-4	many	TGTGCCAGCGAGTCCGGGTCTCCTGGTGAAAAACTGTTTTTT	CASESGSPGEKLFF
TRBV11-2	.	TRBJ2-1	many	TGTGCCAGCAGCTTAGGAACACTAGTTCATACCGATGAGCAGTTCTTC	CASSLGTLVHTDEQFF
TRBV11-3	TRBD1	TRBJ1-2	many	TGTGCCAGCAGCCGGGGGACAGGCGACTTGGATGGCTACACCTTC	CASSRGTGDLDGYTF
TRBV20-1	.	TRBJ2-7	many	TGCAGTGCTGGCCGGAGCTACGAGCAGTACTTC	CSAGRSYEQYF
TRBV20-1	.	TRBJ2-1	many	TGCAGTGCTAGAGATCCACGGCAGGGCCCCTACAATGAGCAGTTCTTC	CSARDPRQGPYNEQFF
TRBV12-3/TRBV12-4	.	TRBJ1-5	few	TGTGCCGGCAGCACCGGAGGGTCTAGCAATCAGCCCCAGCATTTT	CAGSTGGSSNQPQHF
TRBV11-2	TRBD1	TRBJ2-3	many	TGTGCCAGCAGCCTCGGGACAGGGGGCCCCACAGATACGCAGTATTTT	CASSLGTGGPTDTQYF